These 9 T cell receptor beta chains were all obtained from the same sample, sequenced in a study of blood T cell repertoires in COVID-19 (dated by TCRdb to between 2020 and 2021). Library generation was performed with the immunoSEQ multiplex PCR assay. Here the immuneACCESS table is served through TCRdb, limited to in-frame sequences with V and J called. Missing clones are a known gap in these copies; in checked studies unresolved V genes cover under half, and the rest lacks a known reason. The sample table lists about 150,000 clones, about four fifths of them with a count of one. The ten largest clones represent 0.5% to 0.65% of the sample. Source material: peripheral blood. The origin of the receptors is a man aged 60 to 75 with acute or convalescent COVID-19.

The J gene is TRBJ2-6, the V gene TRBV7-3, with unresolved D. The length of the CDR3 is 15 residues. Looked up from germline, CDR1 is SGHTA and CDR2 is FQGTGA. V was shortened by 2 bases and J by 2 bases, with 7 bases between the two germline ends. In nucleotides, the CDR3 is TGTGCCAGCAGCTTAGGGCTTCCTGGGGCCAACGTCCTGACTTTC. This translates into CASSLGLPGANVLTF.

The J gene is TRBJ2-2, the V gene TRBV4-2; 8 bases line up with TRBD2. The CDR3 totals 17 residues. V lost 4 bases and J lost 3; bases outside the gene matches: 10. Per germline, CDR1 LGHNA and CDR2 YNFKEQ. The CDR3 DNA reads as TGTGCCAGCAGCCCCCTCGGAGCGGGGGCCGACACCGGGGAGCTGTTTTTT. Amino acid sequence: CASSPLGAGADTGELFF.

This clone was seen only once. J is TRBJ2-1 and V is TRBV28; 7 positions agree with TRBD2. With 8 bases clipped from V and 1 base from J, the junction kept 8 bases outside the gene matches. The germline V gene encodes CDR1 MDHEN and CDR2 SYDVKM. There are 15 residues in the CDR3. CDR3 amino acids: CASGRGSGSYNEQFF. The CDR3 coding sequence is TGTGCCAGCGGGCGGGGTAGCGGGTCCTACAATGAGCAGTTCTTC.

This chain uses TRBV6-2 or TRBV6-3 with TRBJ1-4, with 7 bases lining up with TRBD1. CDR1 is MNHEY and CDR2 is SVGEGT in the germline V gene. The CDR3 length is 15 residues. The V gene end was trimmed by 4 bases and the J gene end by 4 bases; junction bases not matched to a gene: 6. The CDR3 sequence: CASSSPGQLNEKLFF. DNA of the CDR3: TGTGCCAGCAGTTCCCCGGGACAGCTTAATGAAAAACTGTTTTTT.

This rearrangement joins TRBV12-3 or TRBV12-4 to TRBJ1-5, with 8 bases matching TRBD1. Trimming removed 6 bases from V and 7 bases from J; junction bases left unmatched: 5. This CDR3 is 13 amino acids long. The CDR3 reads CASSQDRDQPQHF. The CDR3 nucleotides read TGTGCCAGCAGCCAGGACAGGGACCAGCCCCAGCATTTT.

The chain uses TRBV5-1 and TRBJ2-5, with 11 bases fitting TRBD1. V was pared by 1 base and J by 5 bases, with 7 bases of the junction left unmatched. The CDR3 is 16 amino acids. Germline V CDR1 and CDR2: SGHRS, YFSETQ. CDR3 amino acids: CASSLKWTGGGETQYF. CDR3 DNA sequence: TGCGCCAGCAGCTTGAAATGGACAGGGGGCGGTGAGACCCAGTACTTC.

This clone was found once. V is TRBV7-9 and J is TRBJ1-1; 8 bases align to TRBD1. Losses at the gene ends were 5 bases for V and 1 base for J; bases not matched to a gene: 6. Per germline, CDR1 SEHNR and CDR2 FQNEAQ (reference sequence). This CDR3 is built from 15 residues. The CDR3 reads CASSARQGTNTEAFF. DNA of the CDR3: TGTGCCAGCAGCGCCCGACAGGGGACGAACACTGAAGCTTTCTTT. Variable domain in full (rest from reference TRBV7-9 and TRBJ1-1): DTGVSQNPRHKITKRGQNVTFRCDPISEHNRLYWYRQTLGQGPEFLTYFQNEAQLEKSRLLSDRFSAERPKGSFSTLEIQRTEQGDSAMYLCASSARQGTNTEAFFGQGTRLTVV.

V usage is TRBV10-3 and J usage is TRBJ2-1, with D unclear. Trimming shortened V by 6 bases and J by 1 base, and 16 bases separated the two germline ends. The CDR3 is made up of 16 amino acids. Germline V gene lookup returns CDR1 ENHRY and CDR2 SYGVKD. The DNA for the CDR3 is TGTGCCATCAGGCCTGCTGGCCTCGCATCCTACAATGAGCAGTTCTTC. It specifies CAIRPAGLASYNEQFF.

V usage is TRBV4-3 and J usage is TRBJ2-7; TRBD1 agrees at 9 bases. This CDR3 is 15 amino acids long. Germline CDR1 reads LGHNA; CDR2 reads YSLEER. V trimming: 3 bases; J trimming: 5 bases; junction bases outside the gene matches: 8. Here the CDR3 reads CASSHATGGFDEQYF. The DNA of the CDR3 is TGCGCCAGCAGCCACGCAACAGGGGGCTTCGACGAGCAGTACTTC.